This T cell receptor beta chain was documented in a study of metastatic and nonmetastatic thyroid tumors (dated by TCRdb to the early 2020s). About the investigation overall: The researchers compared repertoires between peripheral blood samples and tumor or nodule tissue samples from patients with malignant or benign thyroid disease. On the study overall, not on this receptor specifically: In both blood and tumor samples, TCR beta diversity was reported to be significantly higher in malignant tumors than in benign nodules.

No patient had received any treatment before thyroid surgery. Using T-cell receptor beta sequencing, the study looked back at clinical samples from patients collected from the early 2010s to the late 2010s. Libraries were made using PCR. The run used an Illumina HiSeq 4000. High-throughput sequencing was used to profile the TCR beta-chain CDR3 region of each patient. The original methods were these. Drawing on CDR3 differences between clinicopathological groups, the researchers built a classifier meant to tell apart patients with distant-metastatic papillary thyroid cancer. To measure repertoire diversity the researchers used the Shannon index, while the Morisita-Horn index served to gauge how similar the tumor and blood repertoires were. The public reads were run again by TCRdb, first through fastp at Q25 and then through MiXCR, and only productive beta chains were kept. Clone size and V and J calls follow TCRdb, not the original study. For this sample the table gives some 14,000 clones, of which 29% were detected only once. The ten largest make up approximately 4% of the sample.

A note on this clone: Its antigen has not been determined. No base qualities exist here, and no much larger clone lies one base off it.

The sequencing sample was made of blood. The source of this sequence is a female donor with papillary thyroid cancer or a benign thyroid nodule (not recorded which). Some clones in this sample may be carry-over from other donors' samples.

The CDR3 protein: CSAVAGEVNEQFF. The DNA reads TGCAGTGCTGTCGCGGGAGAAGTTAATGAGCAGTTCTTC. The V and J segments used are TRBV20-1 and TRBJ2-1, with 7 bases aligning to TRBD2. The CDR3 spans 13 residues, from the cysteine through the phenylalanine. The DNA shown is the 39-base CDR3, in frame from base 1. Trimmed from V: 5 bases; trimmed from J: 7 bases; junction bases lacking a gene match: 8. The germline V gene (reference sequence) yields DFQATT for CDR1 and SNEGSKA for CDR2.